One sample yielded the 23 T cell receptor beta chains listed below, sequenced in a study of T cell changes during pregnancy in multiple sclerosis. Generated by immunoSEQ multiplex PCR, the TCRdb table keeps only in-frame clones and is missing some. The sample consists of around 28,000 clones, around 86% of them appearing once. Source: CD4+ T cells from peripheral blood mononuclear cells, taken in the first trimester of pregnancy. Receptors were obtained from a female donor in good health, enrolled as a control in a pregnancy study.

The genes are TRBV14 and TRBJ1-2; no definite D call. There are 12 residues in the CDR3. V gave up 3 bases and J gave up 8 bases, with 10 bases separating them. Germline assignment: CDR1 SGHDN and CDR2 FVKESK. The CDR3, as DNA: TGTGCCAGCAGCCAGGAACCGGGGGGCTACACCTTC. Its translation is CASSQEPGGYTF. Full variable domain (missing parts from reference TRBV14 and TRBJ1-2): EAGVTQFPSHSVIEKGQTVTLRCDPISGHDNLYWYRRVMGKEIKFLLHFVKESKQDESGMPNNRFLAERTGGTYSTLKVQPAELEDSGVYFCASSQEPGGYTFGSGTRLTVV.

This chain connects TRBV7-2 to TRBJ1-1; maybe TRBD1 (5 bases). The germline V and J ends were trimmed by 4 bases and 5 bases, with 14 bases remaining between them. Germline V lookup: CDR1 SGHTA, CDR2 FQGNSA. The CDR3 length is 14 residues. The CDR3 reads CASSSGTAGTEAFF. CDR3 DNA sequence: TGTGCCAGCAGCTCCGGGACGGCGGGGACTGAAGCTTTCTTT. Supplemented by reference TRBV7-2 and TRBJ1-1, the full variable domain reads GAGVSQSPSNKVTEKGKDVELRCDPISGHTALYWYRQSLGQGLEFLIYFQGNSAPDKSGLPSDRFSAERTGGSVSTLTIQRTQQEDSAVYLCASSSGTAGTEAFFGQGTRLTVV.

V is TRBV19 and J is TRBJ2-3; D is unclear. Germline V gene sequence: CDR1 LNHDA, CDR2 SQIVND (reference sequence). V gave up 3 bases and J gave up 1 base, with 5 bases separating them. This CDR3 region has 13 residues. Here the CDR3 DNA reads TGTGCCAGTAGTATCCCAGGCACAGATACGCAGTATTTT. It translates to CASSIPGTDTQYF.

The CDR3 nucleotides read TGTGCCAGCAGCTTAATTCCACAGGGCACTGAAGCTTTCTTT. It translates to CASSLIPQGTEAFF. The rearrangement links TRBV7-8 to TRBJ1-1; perhaps TRBD1 as D (6 bases). In germline, CDR1 is SGHVS, CDR2 FQNEAQ. This CDR3 is built from 14 residues. Trimming took 2 bases from V and 4 from J, leaving 11 bases between them. The full variable domain, in which reference TRBV7-8 and TRBJ1-1 provide the parts outside the CDR3, is GAGVSQSPRYKVAKRGQDVALRCDPISGHVSLFWYQQALGQGPEFLTYFQNEAQLDKSGLPSDRFFAERPEGSVSTLKIQRTQQEDSAVYLCASSLIPQGTEAFFGQGTRLTVV.

This clone was observed a few times. V usage is TRBV18 and J usage is TRBJ1-6; TRBD1 might be the D (6 bases). This CDR3 has 17 residues. Germline values: CDR1 KGHSH, CDR2 LQKENI. Trimming shortened V by 1 base and J by 3 bases, and 13 bases separated the two germline ends. The CDR3 sequence is CASSPLTGNRYNSPLHF. In nucleotides, the CDR3 is TGTGCCAGCTCACCACTGACAGGCAACCGCTATAATTCACCCCTCCACTTT.

V is TRBV6-5 and J is TRBJ1-4; D is undetermined. The V end was cut by 6 bases, the J end by 6 bases, with 14 bases between. The CDR3 totals 14 residues. Germline CDR1 is MNHEY and CDR2 is SVGAGI. CDR3 residues: CASSFHSRDEKLFF. CDR3 coding DNA: TGTGCCAGCAGCTTCCATTCGCGAGATGAAAAACTGTTTTTT.

The chain couples TRBV5-1 to TRBJ2-3; TRBD2 is a possible D gene (6 bases). The germline CDR1 and CDR2 sequences are SGHRS and YFSETQ. The ends were cut back, 6 bases at V and 0 bases at J, with 14 bases in the middle. The CDR3 is 15 residues long. CDR3 amino acids: CASMSGGVSTDTQYF. CDR3 DNA sequence: TGCGCCAGCATGAGCGGCGGGGTAAGCACAGATACGCAGTATTTT. Full variable domain (missing parts from reference TRBV5-1 and TRBJ2-3): KAGVTQTPRYLIKTRGQQVTLSCSPISGHRSVSWYQQTPGQGLQFLFEYFSETQRNKGNFPGRFSGRQFSNSRSEMNVSTLELGDSALYLCASMSGGVSTDTQYFGPGTRLTVL.

The rearrangement uses TRBV14 and TRBJ2-7, with 8 bases identical to TRBD2. This CDR3 is built from 16 residues. V was pared by 0 bases and J by 3 bases, with 7 bases of the junction left unmatched. Germline assignment: CDR1 SGHDN and CDR2 FVKESK. CDR3 DNA sequence: TGTGCCAGCAGCCAAGATTGGGGACTAGGCGTCTACGAGCAGTACTTC. As protein: CASSQDWGLGVYEQYF.

This clone appeared once. This chain joins TRBV18 and TRBJ2-3; D is ambiguous. Germline CDR1 KGHSH, CDR2 LQKENI. The CDR3 length is 12 residues. Trimming left V 6 bases short and J 2 bases short, with 6 bases between. For the CDR3, the DNA is TGTGCCAGCTCCCCGTACACAGATACGCAGTATTTT. It codes for CASSPYTDTQYF.

The chain employs TRBV28 and TRBJ2-7, with 8 bases aligning to TRBD2. CDR3 length: 15 amino acids. V was pared by 6 bases and J by 1 base, with 8 bases of the junction left unmatched. Germline CDR1 MDHEN, CDR2 SYDVKM. The CDR3 sequence is CASSPGGEGSYEQYF. The CDR3 nucleotides read TGTGCCAGCAGCCCCGGGGGGGAGGGGTCCTACGAGCAGTACTTC. The full variable domain, in which reference TRBV28 and TRBJ2-7 provide the parts outside the CDR3, is DVKVTQSSRYLVKRTGEKVFLECVQDMDHENMFWYRQDPGLGLRLIYFSYDVKMKEKGDIPEGYSVSREKKERFSLILESASTNQTSMYLCASSPGGEGSYEQYFGPGTRLTVT.

A note on this clone: One end of the junction varies from germline; a read error may be responsible. The V call is TRBV5-1, the J call TRBJ2-7; D unclear. Germline-derived CDR1 and CDR2 are SGHRS and YFSETQ. The length of the CDR3 is 12 residues. CDR3 loop: CASSSDSHEQYF. The CDR3 region has the DNA TGCGCCAGCAGCTCCGACTCCCACGAGCAGTACTTC.

In this sample, this clone turned up once. The rearrangement uses TRBV5-1 and TRBJ2-7; D possibly corresponds to TRBD2 (7 bases). CDR3 size: 14 residues. Germline V gene data show CDR1 as SGHRS and CDR2 as YFSETQ. V was pared by 4 bases and J by 10 bases, with 21 bases between. The CDR3 nucleotides read TGCGCCAGCAGCGGAATTTGGGAGGGGGGCGGCCAGTACTTC. Translation gives CASSGIWEGGGQYF.

The chain has TRBV10-3 and TRBJ1-3; TRBD1 is a possible D gene (6 bases). This CDR3 spans 12 amino acids. Trimming pared 7 bases from V and 4 bases from J, leaving 8 bases between. Looked up from germline, CDR1 is ENHRY and CDR2 is SYGVKD. The CDR3 DNA reads as TGTGCCATCACAGGGGACGGAAACACCATATATTTT. It is translated as CAITGDGNTIYF.

The genes are TRBV30 and TRBJ1-5, with a possible D match to TRBD1 (6 bases). CDR1 GTSNPN and CDR2 SVGIG come from the germline V gene (reference sequence). The length of the CDR3 is 17 residues. Trimming cost V 2 bases and J 3 bases, with 20 bases left between them. CDR3 DNA sequence: TGTGCCTGGAGTTCCGCCCGGGACAAACGCTCCAATCAGCCCCAGCATTTT. Translating it yields CAWSSARDKRSNQPQHF.

This chain joins TRBV19 and TRBJ2-6; 7 bases fit TRBD1. The ends lost 7 bases at V and 2 bases at J; junction bases unmatched: 5. CDR1 is LNHDA and CDR2 is SQIVND in the germline V gene (reference sequence). CDR3 length: 15 amino acids. The CDR3 is CASNNRGTGANVLTF. In DNA, the CDR3 is TGTGCCAGTAATAACAGGGGAACTGGGGCCAACGTCCTGACTTTC. Variable domain in full (rest from reference TRBV19 and TRBJ2-6): DGGITQSPKYLFRKEGQNVTLSCEQNLNHDAMYWYRQDPGQGLRLIYYSQIVNDFQKGDIAEGYSVSREKKESFPLTVTSAQKNPTAFYLCASNNRGTGANVLTFGAGSRLTVL.

This clone has only one observation. The chain joins TRBV4-1 to TRBJ2-5; 9 nucleotides align to TRBD2. CDR3 length: 16 residues. Germline-derived CDR1 and CDR2 are MGHRA and YSYEKL. J gave up 6 bases and V 0 bases, and 8 bases lay outside the gene matches. CDR3: CASSQEGGGAVQTQYF. The CDR3 coding sequence is TGCGCCAGCAGCCAAGAGGGCGGGGGGGCGGTTCAGACCCAGTACTTC.

The sample holds one count of this clone. The chain employs TRBV4-2 and TRBJ2-3; 10 bases fit TRBD2. V was pared by 7 bases and J by 4 bases, with 14 bases of the junction left unmatched. The CDR3 covers 17 residues. Per germline, CDR1 LGHNA and CDR2 YNFKEQ. DNA for the CDR3: TGTGCCAGCATCGCCAATGGTGCTAGCGGGGGACCAGATACGCAGTATTTT. Amino acid sequence: CASIANGASGGPDTQYF.

The chain carries TRBV6-4 and TRBJ2-7; TRBD2 matches 11 bases. CDR1 is MRHNA and CDR2 is SNTAGT in the germline V gene. The CDR3 runs to 15 residues. Germline trimming cut 0 bases from V and 2 bases from J; bases unmatched to any gene: 0. In nucleotides, the CDR3 is TGTGCCAGCAGTGACTCGACTAGCGGGGCCTACGAGCAGTACTTC. Translating gives CASSDSTSGAYEQYF.

This chain uses TRBV30 with TRBJ2-7; 7 nucleotides align to TRBD1. V lost 1 base, J lost 3 bases, and 6 bases stayed unmatched. Germline assignment: CDR1 GTSNPN and CDR2 SVGIG (reference sequence). The CDR3 sequence is 14 residues long. CDR3 protein: CAWSAGTAFYEQYF. CDR3 nucleotide sequence: TGTGCCTGGAGTGCCGGGACAGCCTTCTACGAGCAGTACTTC.

The chain uses TRBV19 and TRBJ1-4; 12 nucleotides agree with TRBD1. This CDR3 comprises 14 residues. The V segment lost 6 bases and the J segment 10 bases; nucleotides outside the gene matches: 6. CDR1 and CDR2 from the germline V gene are LNHDA and SQIVND (reference sequence). The CDR3 loop reads CASRNRDRGRKLFF. DNA of the CDR3: TGTGCCAGTAGGAACCGGGACAGGGGGCGAAAACTGTTTTTT. Filled out from reference TRBV19 and TRBJ1-4, the complete variable domain reads DGGITQSPKYLFRKEGQNVTLSCEQNLNHDAMYWYRQDPGQGLRLIYYSQIVNDFQKGDIAEGYSVSREKKESFPLTVTSAQKNPTAFYLCASRNRDRGRKLFFGSGTQLSVL.

The rearrangement uses TRBV2 and TRBJ1-2; D possibly corresponds to TRBD1 (6 bases). The V end was cut by 6 bases, the J end by 4 bases, with 15 bases between. CDR3 length: 14 amino acids. CDR1 is SNHLY and CDR2 is FYNNEI in the germline V gene. CDR3 amino acids: CASRYQGSSYGYTF. The DNA for the CDR3 is TGTGCCAGCAGATATCAGGGGTCTAGCTATGGCTACACCTTC.

This chain joins TRBV7-9 and TRBJ2-2; 11 positions match TRBD2. The CDR3 extends over 17 amino acids. Germline CDR1 reads SEHNR; CDR2 reads FQNEAQ (reference sequence). Trimming cost V 2 bases and J 1 base; bases outside gene matches: 3. The CDR3 DNA is TGTGCCAGCAGCTTACGGACTAGCGGGCGGAACACCGGGGAGCTGTTTTTT. The encoded protein is CASSLRTSGRNTGELFF. The full variable domain, its missing parts supplied by reference TRBV7-9 and TRBJ2-2, is DTGVSQNPRHKITKRGQNVTFRCDPISEHNRLYWYRQTLGQGPEFLTYFQNEAQLEKSRLLSDRFSAERPKGSFSTLEIQRTEQGDSAMYLCASSLRTSGRNTGELFFGEGSRLTVL.

The count of this clone is one. The chain links TRBV11-1 to TRBJ1-2, with D possibly matching TRBD1 (6 bases). Trimming took off 5 bases at V and 2 bases at J, with 15 bases between the two ends. The CDR3 sequence is 15 residues long. CDR1 is SGHAT, CDR2 FQDESV, per germline (reference sequence). The CDR3 loop is CASSLGAGANYGYTF. CDR3 nucleotide sequence: TGTGCCAGCAGCCTGGGGGCAGGCGCGAACTATGGCTACACCTTC.